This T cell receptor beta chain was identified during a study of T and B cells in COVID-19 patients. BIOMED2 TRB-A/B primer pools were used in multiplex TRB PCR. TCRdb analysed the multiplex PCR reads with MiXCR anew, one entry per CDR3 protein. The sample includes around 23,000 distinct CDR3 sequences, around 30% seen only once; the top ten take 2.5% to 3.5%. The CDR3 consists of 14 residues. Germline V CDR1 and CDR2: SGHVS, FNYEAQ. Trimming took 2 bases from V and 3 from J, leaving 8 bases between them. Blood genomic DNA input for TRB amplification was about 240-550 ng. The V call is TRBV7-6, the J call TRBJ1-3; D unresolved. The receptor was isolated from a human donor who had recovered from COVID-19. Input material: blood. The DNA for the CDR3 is TGTGCCAGCAGCTTACAGCCTAGTGGAAACACCATATATTTT. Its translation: CASSLQPSGNTIYF.